This entry lists 26 T cell receptor beta chains sequenced from one sample in a study of T cell repertoires in cytomegalovirus infection (dated by TCRdb to the late 2010s). For these receptors, no antigen is known. What this sample's treatment or condition label stands for: in vitro stimulation with specific CMV peptide epitopes to enrich CMV-specific T cells. Sequencing instrument: Illumina HiSeq 1500. The public reads were reanalyzed by TCRdb: fastp trimming at Q25, MiXCR alignment, in-frame beta chains only. Each CDR3 protein appears once, grouped with its most common genes and DNA. The table for this sample lists some 800,000 distinct CDR3 sequences; 29% of them were counted only once. The ten largest clones represent approximately 14% of the sample. The sample was cultured CD8+ T cells from PBMCs, taken from culture after CMV antigen stimulation. The receptor set was obtained from a human donor in good health (CMV status not recorded). Some clones in this sample may be carry-over from other donors' samples.

The J gene is TRBJ2-3, the V gene TRBV6-6; D is possibly TRBD1 (6 bases). The germline gives CDR1 MNHNY, CDR2 SVGAGI (reference sequence). The CDR3 sequence is 15 residues long. Trimming removed 2 bases from V and 3 bases from J, with 12 bases in between. The CDR3 DNA follows: TGTGCCAGCAGTTACCTTAACAGGGAAACAGATACGCAGTATTTT. It codes for CASSYLNRETDTQYF.

In this sample, this clonotype turned up a few times. This chain connects TRBV10-1 to TRBJ2-7; 7 bases agree with TRBD1. CDR1 and CDR2 from the germline V gene are WNHNN and SYGVQD (reference sequence). CDR3 length: 15 residues. With 4 bases clipped from V and 0 bases from J, the junction kept 6 bases outside the gene matches. This CDR3 reads CASSAWTGLSYEQYF. The DNA for the CDR3 is TGCGCCAGCAGTGCTTGGACAGGTCTCTCCTACGAGCAGTACTTC.

The chain carries TRBV9 and TRBJ1-1; no clear D. Trimming left V 0 bases short and J 10 bases short, with 16 bases between. The germline CDR1 and CDR2 sequences are SGDLS and YYNGEE. The CDR3 contains 14 residues. The CDR3 nucleotides read TGTGCCAGCAGCGTAGTGACACGGCAGATGGGAGCTTTCTTT. Its protein product is CASSVVTRQMGAFF.

The rearrangement uses TRBV20-1 and TRBJ2-7; possibly TRBD1 for D (5 bases). Germline V gene sequence: CDR1 DFQATT, CDR2 SNEGSKA (reference sequence). CDR3 length: 16 amino acids. V was trimmed by 0 bases and J by 2 bases, leaving 17 bases between them. CDR3 DNA sequence: TGCAGTGCTAGAGATCAATTCAACAGGTCCCCCTACGAGCAGTACTTC. It encodes CSARDQFNRSPYEQYF.

This clonotype appeared a few times. The genes are TRBV19 and TRBJ1-5; D ambiguous. The CDR3 contains 15 residues. Per the germline V gene, CDR1 is LNHDA and CDR2 is SQIVND (reference sequence). Trimming left V 2 bases short and J 3 bases short, with 11 bases between. The chain's CDR3 is CASSISGDTNQPQHF. In DNA form, the CDR3 reads TGTGCCAGTAGTATATCCGGGGATACCAATCAGCCCCAGCATTTT.

The chain links TRBV9 to TRBJ2-7, with 7 bases identical to TRBD1. V gave up 3 bases and J gave up 5 bases; unmatched junction bases: 5. Germline CDR1 and CDR2: SGDLS and YYNGEE. The CDR3 totals 13 residues. The CDR3 sequence is CASSAQGQHEQYF. The CDR3 nucleotides read TGTGCCAGCAGCGCACAGGGACAGCACGAGCAGTACTTC.

CDR3 in amino acids: CASEAKGRRTGANVLTF. The CDR3 nucleotides read TGCGCCAGCGAAGCCAAGGGGCGCAGAACAGGGGCCAACGTCCTGACTTTC. This chain uses TRBV4-1 with TRBJ2-6; weak D call: TRBD1 (5 bases). The CDR3 has 17 amino acids. Per the germline V gene, CDR1 is MGHRA and CDR2 is YSYEKL. The V end was cut by 8 bases, the J end by 4 bases, with 21 bases between.

CDR3 DNA sequence: TGTGCCAGCAGCTCAGGCGGAGTTGAAGCTTTCTTT. The encoded protein is CASSSGGVEAFF. The chain recombines TRBV14 with TRBJ1-1; no reliable D call. Germline CDR1 is SGHDN and CDR2 is FVKESK. This CDR3 comprises 12 residues. V was shortened by 5 bases and J by 7 bases, with 11 bases between the two germline ends.

This clonotype was seen ten or more times. The chain recombines TRBV7-6 with TRBJ2-3; D might be TRBD1 (6 bases). From germline, CDR1 is SGHVS and CDR2 FNYEAQ. The V gene lost 5 bases and the J gene lost 1 base, with 16 bases spanning the gap. This CDR3 spans 16 amino acids. CDR3 region: CASSPYRVGGTDTQYF. For the CDR3, the DNA is TGTGCCAGCAGCCCCTACAGGGTCGGGGGCACAGATACGCAGTATTTT.

The V call is TRBV12-3 or TRBV12-4, the J call TRBJ2-1; tentatively, D is TRBD2 (5 bases). With 1 base removed from V and 7 bases from J, the gap between germline ends came to 14 bases. This CDR3 contains 15 residues. The CDR3: CASSLDGRVWNEQFF. The CDR3 DNA reads as TGTGCCAGCAGTTTAGACGGGCGGGTGTGGAATGAGCAGTTCTTC.

The chain employs TRBV7-6 and TRBJ1-4; D not resolved. The germline gives CDR1 SGHVS, CDR2 FNYEAQ. The CDR3 spans 17 residues. The V end lost 3 bases, the J end lost 8 bases, and 22 bases lay between the germline ends. This CDR3 reads CASSFPTVRPMGEKLFF. CDR3 coding DNA: TGTGCCAGCAGCTTTCCCACCGTGCGACCTATGGGGGAAAAACTGTTTTTT.

This clonotype was observed a few times. CDR3 coding DNA: TGCGCCAGCAGCCAGGGGATAGGATCCTACAATGAGCAGTTCTTC. This codes for CASSQGIGSYNEQFF. V usage is TRBV4-1 and J usage is TRBJ2-1; D uncertain. The length of the CDR3 is 15 residues. Germline V gives CDR1 MGHRA, CDR2 YSYEKL. V gave up 3 bases and J gave up 1 base, with 10 bases separating them.

The table lists this clonotype with a count of one. This chain uses TRBV5-6 with TRBJ1-4, with D perhaps matching TRBD1 (5 bases). V dropped 4 bases and J dropped 5 bases, with 18 bases sitting between them. This CDR3 comprises 16 residues. Germline V gives CDR1 SGHDT, CDR2 YYEEEE. CDR3 in amino acids: CASSPGTDTFNEKLFF. For the CDR3, the DNA is TGTGCCAGCAGCCCAGGGACGGATACTTTCAATGAAAAACTGTTTTTT.

The chain couples TRBV15 to TRBJ1-6; possibly TRBD1 for D (5 bases). Trimming pared 0 bases from V and 9 bases from J, leaving 12 bases between. CDR1 LNHNV and CDR2 YYDKDF come from the germline V gene (reference sequence). The CDR3 is made up of 15 amino acids. The CDR3 here is CATSRDQGLGSPLHF. Here the CDR3 DNA reads TGTGCCACCAGCAGAGATCAGGGACTGGGTTCACCCCTCCACTTT.

This clonotype was seen a handful of times. V usage is TRBV4-1 and J usage is TRBJ1-1, with D maybe TRBD1 (6 bases). The CDR3 totals 13 residues. The germline V gene encodes CDR1 MGHRA and CDR2 YSYEKL. Between the trimmed V and J ends, which lost 4 bases and 4 bases, there was a span of 10 bases. The CDR3 nucleotides are TGCGCCAGCAGCCCTGGACAGTCCACTGAAGCTTTCTTT. This translates into CASSPGQSTEAFF.

The chain links TRBV6-5 to TRBJ1-1; 11 nucleotides line up with TRBD1. Per germline, CDR1 MNHEY and CDR2 SVGAGI. V dropped 2 bases and J dropped 7; count of bases not matched to a gene: 6. This CDR3 has 15 residues. CDR3 sequence reads: CASSYPGTGGDEAFF. The CDR3 DNA is TGTGCCAGCAGTTACCCCGGGACAGGGGGAGATGAAGCTTTCTTT.

The chain is built from TRBV7-6 and TRBJ2-7, with 9 bases that match TRBD1. V dropped 4 bases and J dropped 4; count of bases not matched to a gene: 11. The CDR3 runs to 16 residues. Germline-derived CDR1 and CDR2 are SGHVS and FNYEAQ. The CDR3 nucleotides are TGTGCCAGCAGCTCCTCCACCGGGACAGGGTATTACGAGCAGTACTTC. The encoded protein is CASSSSTGTGYYEQYF.

The table lists this clonotype with a few counts. This chain joins TRBV7-9 and TRBJ2-7, with TRBD2 identical over 8 bases. Germline CDR1 is SEHNR and CDR2 is FQNEAQ (reference sequence). This CDR3 is built from 16 residues. J was trimmed by 4 bases and V by 1 base; bases with no gene match: 9. The CDR3 sequence is CASSLEETSVFYEQYF. The CDR3 nucleotides read TGTGCCAGCAGCTTAGAGGAGACTAGCGTATTTTACGAGCAGTACTTC.

This clonotype has just a few counts. The chain employs TRBV7-9 and TRBJ1-1; 7 bases align to TRBD1. V shed 6 bases, J shed 0 bases, and the junction held 10 bases outside the gene matches. CDR1 is SEHNR and CDR2 is FQNEAQ in the germline V gene (reference sequence). This CDR3 region has 16 residues. CDR3 in amino acids: CASSRPTGQMNTEAFF. CDR3 in DNA: TGTGCCAGCAGTCGACCCACGGGACAGATGAACACTGAAGCTTTCTTT.

This clonotype turned up a few times. The V gene is TRBV28, the J gene TRBJ2-1, with 10 bases fitting TRBD1. The CDR3 loop spans 15 amino acids. Per the germline V gene, CDR1 is MDHEN and CDR2 is SYDVKM. The trim removed 6 bases at V and 4 bases at J, leaving 6 bases unmatched. CDR3 amino acids: CASSIDRGPYNEQFF. Here the CDR3 DNA reads TGTGCCAGCAGCATCGACAGGGGGCCATACAATGAGCAGTTCTTC.

This clonotype has ten or more counts. The chain links TRBV7-2 to TRBJ1-1; D gene unclear. CDR1 SGHTA and CDR2 FQGNSA come from the germline V gene. This CDR3 region has 13 residues. The V and J ends lost 3 bases and 3 bases respectively, with 8 bases between them. The CDR3 nucleotides are TGTGCCAGCAGCTTTCTTGCTGACACTGAAGCTTTCTTT. Its translation: CASSFLADTEAFF.

This sequence joins TRBV7-6 and TRBJ1-3; D possibly corresponds to TRBD1 (6 bases). CDR1 SGHVS and CDR2 FNYEAQ come from the germline V gene. The length of the CDR3 is 16 residues. Trimming took 2 bases from V and 4 from J, leaving 15 bases between them. The CDR3 region has the DNA TGTGCCAGCAGCTTATCGACAGGAGTTAGCGGAAACACCATATATTTT. Protein sequence: CASSLSTGVSGNTIYF.

CDR3 sequence: CASWTVEGYGYTF. In DNA form, the CDR3 reads TGTGCCAGCTGGACAGTCGAGGGCTATGGCTACACCTTC. V is TRBV19 and J is TRBJ1-2, with D possibly matching TRBD1 (6 bases). The germline V gene encodes CDR1 LNHDA and CDR2 SQIVND (reference sequence). The CDR3 is 13 residues long. Trimming took off 9 bases at V and 4 bases at J, with 15 bases between the two ends.

The V gene is TRBV19, the J gene TRBJ2-2; no clear D. V gave up 5 bases and J gave up 6 bases, with 7 bases separating them. The CDR3 totals 12 residues. Looked up from germline, CDR1 is LNHDA and CDR2 is SQIVND (reference sequence). The CDR3 DNA reads as TGTGCCAGTAGTGCCCTTTCCGGGGAGCTGTTTTTT. Amino acid sequence: CASSALSGELFF.

This clonotype showed up just a few times. J is TRBJ2-1 and V is TRBV12-3 or TRBV12-4; D is perhaps TRBD1 (5 bases). CDR3 length: 17 amino acids. V was shortened by 5 bases and J by 2 bases, with 19 bases between the two germline ends. The chain's CDR3 is CASSPAVRTRTYNEQFF. For the CDR3, the DNA is TGTGCCAGCAGTCCGGCGGTGCGGACACGAACCTACAATGAGCAGTTCTTC.

This clonotype was counted between two and nine times. The V gene is TRBV5-5, the J gene TRBJ1-1; unclear D gene. This CDR3 region has 11 residues. V lost 4 bases to trimming and J lost 6 bases, with 7 bases between them. Germline V lookup: CDR1 SGHKS, CDR2 YYEKEE (reference sequence). This chain's CDR3 is CASSPDAEAFF. The CDR3 DNA reads as TGTGCCAGCAGCCCCGATGCTGAAGCTTTCTTT.